This record covers a single T cell receptor beta chain. This sample is drawn from a study of shared clonotypes between healthy human individuals. Looked up from germline, CDR1 is MNHNY and CDR2 is SVGAGI (reference sequence). The CDR3 is 14 amino acids. Trimming cost V 6 bases and J 6 bases; bases outside gene matches: 9. Data came from immunoSEQ multiplex PCR; TCRdb stores just in-frame clones and leaves some out. Of around 200,000 clones listed, over 80% are singletons. This chain connects TRBV6-6 to TRBJ2-7; 9 bases agree with TRBD1. The sequenced material came from naive CD4+ T cells sorted from blood. Subset: CD45RA+ positively selected. The TCR was taken from a woman younger than 45 in good health. The CDR3 nucleotides read TGTGCCAGCAGACGGACAGGGGATTCGGGCGAGCAGTACTTC. This translates into CASRRTGDSGEQYF.